This TCR beta chain was sequenced for a study of cytomegalovirus exposure and HLA in healthy donors. Study-level findings and limits: Later on, an analysis found that several of the most significant clusters appeared to be linked to common viral pathogens, which included parvovirus B19.

J gave up 9 bases and V 5 bases, and 14 bases lay outside the gene matches. Germline V gene data show CDR1 as SGHKS and CDR2 as YYEKEE (reference sequence). There are 17 residues in the CDR3. The PCR made use of 60 Vbeta and 13 Jbeta primers. The assay was immunoSEQ multiplex PCR, and TCRdb's table has in-frame clones only and misses some. The sample has approximately 150,000 clones, 76% seen once. This clone was detected a few times. Its matching antigen is unknown. The J gene is TRBJ2-1, the V gene TRBV5-5, with 13 bases identical to TRBD2. Input material: PBMCs. The receptor's source is a male donor in good health and CMV-seronegative. Written as DNA, the CDR3 is TGTGCCAGCAGTTTCGGACTAGCGGGAGCCGTAGGGAGTGAGCAGTTCTTC. It yields the protein CASSFGLAGAVGSEQFF. The full variable domain, its missing parts supplied by reference TRBV5-5 and TRBJ2-1, is DAGVTQSPTHLIKTRGQQVTLRCSPISGHKSVSWYQQVLGQGPQFIFQYYEKEERGRGNFPDRFSARQFPNYSSELNVNALLLGDSALYLCASSFGLAGAVGSEQFFGPGTRLTVL.